This TCR beta chain was found in a study of monozygotic twins with inflammatory bowel disease. General study findings and limits: The inverse Simpson measure of TCRbeta diversity was lower in IBD patients than in healthy co-twins.

The CDR3 sequence is 14 residues long. The germline gives CDR1 MNHNS, CDR2 SASEGT. Blood samples of roughly 2.5 ml were drawn from every donor. For this clonotype: No antigen is known for it.

TCRdb re-called the 5' RACE reads and shows each CDR3 protein once, DNA omitted. In total, the table holds 200,000 to 250,000 distinct CDR3 sequences. The chain uses TRBV6-1 and TRBJ1-2; TCRdb names TRBD1, which stays unverified in the absence of DNA. This clonotype was sampled from a human donor with ulcerative colitis or Crohn's disease, or a healthy co-twin of an affected twin (not recorded which). Input material: blood. CDR3 protein: CASSTKRTGGGYTF.